Included here is one T cell receptor beta chain sequence, with context. Its antigen is not identified. TCRdb passed the reads through MiXCR, listing each CDR3 protein once. The data show fewer than 1,000,000 distinct CDR3 sequences, approximately 31% seen once. These data come from a study of T cell repertoires in cytomegalovirus infection. About the study: Both a matching HLA type and CMV infection were indicated by public TCR beta signatures. Study conclusions and caveats: The ex vivo response showed dominance by HLA-C-restricted CMV-specific TCR beta clonotypes. Of the TCR beta families, the public ones yielded a cumulative frequency that identified carriers of CMV plus the relevant HLA.

V was cut by 0 bases and J by 12 bases, with 17 bases left in between. CDR3 length: 14 amino acids. CDR1 is MNHNY, CDR2 SVGAGI, per germline (reference sequence). Sequences were derived from cultured CD8+ T cells from PBMCs, sampled from culture after CMV antigen stimulation. V gene TRBV6-6 combines with J gene TRBJ1-2; D may be TRBD1 (6 bases). The sequence was collected from a human donor in good health (CMV status not recorded). Some clones in this sample may be carry-over from other donors' samples. The CDR3 here is CASSYSGGPGGNTF. The CDR3 DNA follows: TGTGCCAGCAGTTACTCAGGAGGCCCCGGGGGCAACACCTTC.